This entry lists 17 T cell receptor beta chains sequenced from one sample in a study of memory CD8 T cells in hepatitis C reinfection. Measured with immunoSEQ multiplex PCR; TCRdb has only the in-frame clones, and not every one. The table shows about 46,000 clones, with about 88% occurring only once. The time point is: late/post reinfection, 12 to 24 weeks after detection. No in vitro expansion preceded TCR sequencing of the sorted cells. The specimen sequenced was naive CD8+ T cells sorted from blood. The source of these receptors is a man younger than 35 with hepatitis C virus infection.

This clone was observed a single time. This sequence joins TRBV2 and TRBJ1-2; D is uncertain. V was cut by 3 bases and J by 5 bases, with 13 bases left in between. The CDR3 is made up of 14 amino acids. CDR1 is SNHLY, CDR2 FYNNEI, per germline. CDR3 residues: CASSEHSLVYGYTF. The CDR3 nucleotides read TGTGCCAGCAGTGAGCACAGCCTCGTATATGGCTACACCTTC.

The chain combines TRBV15 with TRBJ2-7; no firm D call. Trimming took off 4 bases at V and 4 bases at J, with 11 bases between the two ends. Germline loops: CDR1 LNHNV, CDR2 YYDKDF (reference sequence). The CDR3 is made up of 13 amino acids. This chain's CDR3 is CATSNAADYEQYV. CDR3 sequence (DNA): TGTGCCACCAGCAACGCGGCGGATTACGAGCAGTACGTC.

V is TRBV4-3 and J is TRBJ1-4, with 8 nucleotides matching TRBD1. This CDR3 is 17 amino acids long. V was clipped by 0 bases and J by 4 bases; unmatched bases: 7. Germline V gene lookup returns CDR1 LGHNA and CDR2 YSLEER. The CDR3 bases are TGCGCCAGCAGCCAAGAGGGCAGGGGGCGAAGTAATGAAAAACTGTTTTTT. Its protein product is CASSQEGRGRSNEKLFF.

V is TRBV27 and J is TRBJ1-1, with D perhaps TRBD1 (5 bases). From germline, CDR1 is MNHEY and CDR2 SMNVEV (reference sequence). Trimming pared 6 bases from V and 4 bases from J, leaving 9 bases between. This CDR3 has 12 amino acids. Written as DNA, the CDR3 is TGTGCCAGCAGCACCGGGGGCACTGAAGCTTTCTTT. Its translation is CASSTGGTEAFF.

The rearrangement links TRBV7-8 to TRBJ2-1; D gene unclear. Germline CDR1 reads SGHVS; CDR2 reads FQNEAQ. Trimming removed 4 bases from V and 1 base from J, with 14 bases in between. The CDR3 spans 16 residues. The CDR3: CASSSENLLSYNEQFF. The CDR3 bases are TGTGCCAGCAGCTCTGAAAACCTATTGTCCTACAATGAGCAGTTCTTC. The full variable domain, with the rest looked up from reference TRBV7-8 and TRBJ2-1, is GAGVSQSPRYKVAKRGQDVALRCDPISGHVSLFWYQQALGQGPEFLTYFQNEAQLDKSGLPSDRFFAERPEGSVSTLKIQRTQQEDSAVYLCASSSENLLSYNEQFFGPGTRLTVL.

This rearrangement joins TRBV2 to TRBJ1-2; 7 bases match TRBD1. The CDR3 is 15 residues long. V lost 8 bases and J lost 7; bases outside the gene matches: 16. CDR1 and CDR2 from the germline V gene are SNHLY and FYNNEI. CDR3 sequence: CASRRDSLFGSGYTF. For the CDR3, the DNA is TGTGCCAGCCGCCGGGACAGCCTATTCGGATCTGGCTACACCTTC.

V gene TRBV6-1 combines with J gene TRBJ1-4; D not certain. The CDR3 sequence is 10 residues long. V lost 8 bases and J 8 bases, leaving 6 bases between the germline ends. The germline V gene encodes CDR1 MNHNS and CDR2 SASEGT. Written as DNA, the CDR3 is TGTGCCAGCTTAAGCGAAAAACTGTTTTTT. Protein sequence: CASLSEKLFF.

The chain employs TRBV6-4 and TRBJ2-1, with TRBD2 identical over 9 bases. This CDR3 is built from 12 residues. Trimming cost V 10 bases and J 8 bases; bases outside gene matches: 6. From germline, CDR1 is MRHNA and CDR2 SNTAGT. The CDR3 loop reads CANAGLAYEQFF. CDR3 bases: TGTGCCAACGCGGGACTAGCCTATGAGCAGTTCTTC.

The chain is built from TRBV7-2 and TRBJ2-5; 11 positions agree with TRBD2. Per the germline V gene, CDR1 is SGHTA and CDR2 is FQGNSA. The J segment lost 5 bases and the V segment lost 1 base, leaving 3 bases of the junction unmatched. This CDR3 is built from 15 residues. The CDR3 is CASSLEPSGGETQYF. In DNA, the CDR3 is TGTGCCAGCAGCTTAGAGCCTAGCGGGGGGGAGACCCAGTACTTC.

The chain carries TRBV2 and TRBJ1-6, with TRBD1 matching over 7 bases. V trimming: 4 bases; J trimming: 2 bases; junction bases outside the gene matches: 2. CDR3 size: 15 residues. Germline V gene data show CDR1 as SNHLY and CDR2 as FYNNEI. CDR3 coding DNA: TGTGCCAGCAGTGGGGACAGCACCTATAATTCACCCCTCCACTTT. It yields the protein CASSGDSTYNSPLHF.

This clone was detected a few times. V is TRBV4-1 and J is TRBJ1-1, with 9 bases that match TRBD1. The CDR3 consists of 14 residues. Looked up from germline, CDR1 is MGHRA and CDR2 is YSYEKL. The ends lost 4 bases at V and 3 bases at J; junction bases unmatched: 3. CDR3 coding DNA: TGCGCCAGCAGCCTAAGGACAGGGGACACTGAAGCTTTCTTT. It codes for CASSLRTGDTEAFF.

The CDR3 spells CASRPDSSWGSPLHF. The CDR3 DNA follows: TGCGCCAGCCGACCGGACAGTTCCTGGGGTTCACCCCTCCACTTT. The chain couples TRBV4-1 to TRBJ1-6; D is possibly TRBD1 (6 bases). The CDR3 has 15 residues. Trimming removed 8 bases at V and 9 bases at J, with 20 bases between. Per the germline V gene, CDR1 is MGHRA and CDR2 is YSYEKL.

The rearrangement uses TRBV18 and TRBJ1-1; 7 bases line up with TRBD1. V trimming: 5 bases; J trimming: 1 base; junction bases outside the gene matches: 4. CDR3 length: 14 residues. Germline V CDR1 and CDR2: KGHSH, LQKENI. The CDR3 region is CASSWTGQNTEAFF. CDR3 in DNA: TGTGCCAGCTCATGGACAGGCCAGAACACTGAAGCTTTCTTT.

The gene calls are TRBV28 and TRBJ2-2; D remains ambiguous. Per the germline V gene, CDR1 is MDHEN and CDR2 is SYDVKM. V shed 5 bases and J shed 6 bases, with 10 bases lying between them. CDR3 size: 13 residues. CDR3 DNA: TGTGCCAGCAGTGCTACTGGTTCCGGGGAGCTGTTTTTT. Protein: CASSATGSGELFF.

In regard to this clone: One end of the junction does not line up with germline, which may come from a read error. The genes are TRBV7-7 and TRBJ2-3; 9 positions agree with TRBD1. Germline values: CDR1 SSHAT, CDR2 FNYEAQ (reference sequence). This CDR3 comprises 14 residues. This chain's CDR3 is CASSLDRGADTQYF. The CDR3 DNA reads TGTGCTAGCAGCTTGGACAGGGGTGCAGATACGCAGTATTTT.

The rearrangement joins TRBV7-9 to TRBJ2-1, with a weak D call TRBD2 (6 bases). The V gene's germline CDR1 is SEHNR and CDR2 FQNEAQ (reference sequence). V was trimmed by 4 bases and J by 9 bases, leaving 16 bases between them. The CDR3 is 14 residues long. The CDR3 sequence is CASSWSRDLGEQFF. The CDR3 DNA reads as TGTGCCAGCAGCTGGTCCCGGGACTTGGGTGAGCAGTTCTTC.

The chain employs TRBV20-1 and TRBJ1-1; D is ambiguous. V was trimmed by 6 bases and J by 2 bases, leaving 7 bases between them. Germline values: CDR1 DFQATT, CDR2 SNEGSKA (reference sequence). The CDR3 length is 11 residues. CDR3 amino acids: CSASVNTEAFF. CDR3 coding DNA: TGCAGTGCATCAGTCAACACTGAAGCTTTCTTT.